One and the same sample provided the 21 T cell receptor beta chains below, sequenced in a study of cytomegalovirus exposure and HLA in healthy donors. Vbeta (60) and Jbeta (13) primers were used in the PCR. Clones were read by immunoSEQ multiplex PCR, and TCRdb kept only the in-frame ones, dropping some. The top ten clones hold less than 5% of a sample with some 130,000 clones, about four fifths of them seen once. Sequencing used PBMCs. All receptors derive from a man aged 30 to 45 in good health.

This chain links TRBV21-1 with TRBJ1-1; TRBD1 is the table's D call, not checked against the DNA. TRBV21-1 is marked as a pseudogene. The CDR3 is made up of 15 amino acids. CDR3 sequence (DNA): TGTGCCAGCAGCCGGCCGGGACAGGAGAACACTGAAGCTTTCTTT. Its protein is CASSRPGQENTEAFF.

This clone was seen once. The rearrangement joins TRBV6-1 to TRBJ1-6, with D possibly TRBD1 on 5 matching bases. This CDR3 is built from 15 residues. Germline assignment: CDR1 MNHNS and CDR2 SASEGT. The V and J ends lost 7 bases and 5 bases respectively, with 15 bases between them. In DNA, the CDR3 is TGTGCCAGCACCCAATTCAGGGAGGATAATTCACCCCTCCACTTT. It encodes CASTQFREDNSPLHF.

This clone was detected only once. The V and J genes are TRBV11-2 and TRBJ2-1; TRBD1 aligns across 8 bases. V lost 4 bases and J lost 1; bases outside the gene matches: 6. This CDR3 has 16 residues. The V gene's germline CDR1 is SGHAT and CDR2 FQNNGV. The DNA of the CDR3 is TGTGCCAGCAGCTCCCTAAGACAGGGGTCCTACAATGAGCAGTTCTTC. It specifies CASSSLRQGSYNEQFF.

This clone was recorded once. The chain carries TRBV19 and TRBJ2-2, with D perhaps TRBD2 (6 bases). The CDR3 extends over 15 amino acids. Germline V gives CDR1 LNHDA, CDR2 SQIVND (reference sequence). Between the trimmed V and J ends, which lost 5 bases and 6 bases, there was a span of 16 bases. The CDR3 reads CASSYGSMVAGELFF. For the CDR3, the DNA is TGTGCCAGTAGTTACGGGAGTATGGTTGCCGGGGAGCTGTTTTTT.

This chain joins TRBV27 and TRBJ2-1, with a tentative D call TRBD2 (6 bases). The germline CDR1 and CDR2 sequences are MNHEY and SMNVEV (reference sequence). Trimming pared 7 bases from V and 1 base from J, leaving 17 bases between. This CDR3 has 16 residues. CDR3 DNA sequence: TGTGCCAGCAATTCTGTAGCGGTTTTTTCCTACAATGAGCAGTTCTTC. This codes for CASNSVAVFSYNEQFF.

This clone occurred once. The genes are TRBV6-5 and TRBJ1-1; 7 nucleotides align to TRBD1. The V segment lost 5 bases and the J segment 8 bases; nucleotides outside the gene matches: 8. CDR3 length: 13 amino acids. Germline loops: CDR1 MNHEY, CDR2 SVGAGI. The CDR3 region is CASSDDRALEAFF. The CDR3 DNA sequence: TGTGCCAGCAGTGACGACAGGGCCCTAGAAGCTTTCTTT.

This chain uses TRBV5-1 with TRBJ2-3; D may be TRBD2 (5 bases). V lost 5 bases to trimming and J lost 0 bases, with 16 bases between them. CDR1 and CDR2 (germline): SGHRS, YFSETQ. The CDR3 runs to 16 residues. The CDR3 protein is CASRLDFAPSTDTQYF. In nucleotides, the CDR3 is TGCGCCAGCAGGCTGGACTTTGCGCCTAGCACAGATACGCAGTATTTT.

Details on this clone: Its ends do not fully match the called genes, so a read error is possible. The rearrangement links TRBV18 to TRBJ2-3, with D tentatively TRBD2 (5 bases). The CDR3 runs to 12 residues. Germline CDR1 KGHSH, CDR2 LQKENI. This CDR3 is CASSPTMDTGSF. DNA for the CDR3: TGTGCCAGCTCACCAACGATGGATACGGGGTCTTTT. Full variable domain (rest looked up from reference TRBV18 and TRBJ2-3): NAGVMQNPRHLVRRRGQEARLRCSPMKGHSHVYWYRQLPEEGLKFMVYLQKENIIDESGMPKERFSAEFPKEGPSILRIQQVVRGDSAAYFCASSPTMDTGSFGPGTRLTVL.

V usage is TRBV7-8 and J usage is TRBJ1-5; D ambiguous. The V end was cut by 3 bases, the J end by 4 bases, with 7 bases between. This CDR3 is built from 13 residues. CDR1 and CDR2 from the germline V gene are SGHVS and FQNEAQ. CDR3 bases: TGTGCCAGCAGCTTTCCGGGGAATCAGCCCCAGCATTTT. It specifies CASSFPGNQPQHF. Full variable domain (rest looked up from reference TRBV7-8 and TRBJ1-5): GAGVSQSPRYKVAKRGQDVALRCDPISGHVSLFWYQQALGQGPEFLTYFQNEAQLDKSGLPSDRFFAERPEGSVSTLKIQRTQQEDSAVYLCASSFPGNQPQHFGDGTRLSIL.

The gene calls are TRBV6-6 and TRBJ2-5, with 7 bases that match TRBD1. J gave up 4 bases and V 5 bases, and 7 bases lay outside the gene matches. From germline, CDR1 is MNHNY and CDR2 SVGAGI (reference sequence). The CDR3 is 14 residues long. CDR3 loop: CASSTPYRGETQYF. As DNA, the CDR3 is TGTGCCAGCAGTACCCCCTACAGGGGAGAGACCCAGTACTTC.

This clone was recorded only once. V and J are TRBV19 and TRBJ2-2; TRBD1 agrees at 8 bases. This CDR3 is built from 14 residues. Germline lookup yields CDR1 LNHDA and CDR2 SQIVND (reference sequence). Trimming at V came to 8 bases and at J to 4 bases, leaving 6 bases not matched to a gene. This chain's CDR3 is CASASQGGTGELFF. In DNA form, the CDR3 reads TGTGCCAGTGCGTCACAGGGGGGCACCGGGGAGCTGTTTTTT.

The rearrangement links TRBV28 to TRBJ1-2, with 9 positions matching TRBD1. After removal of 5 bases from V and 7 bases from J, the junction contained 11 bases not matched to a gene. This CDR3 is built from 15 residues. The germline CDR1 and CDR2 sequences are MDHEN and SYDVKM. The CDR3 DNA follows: TGTGCCAGCAGTCTCGTCCGGACAGGGGAGGCTGGCTACACCTTC. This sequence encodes CASSLVRTGEAGYTF.

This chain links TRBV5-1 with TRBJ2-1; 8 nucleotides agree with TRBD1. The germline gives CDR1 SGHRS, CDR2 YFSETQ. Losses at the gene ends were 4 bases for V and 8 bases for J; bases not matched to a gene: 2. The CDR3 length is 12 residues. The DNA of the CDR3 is TGCGCCAGCAGCGTGACAGGGGATGAGCAGTTCTTC. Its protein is CASSVTGDEQFF.

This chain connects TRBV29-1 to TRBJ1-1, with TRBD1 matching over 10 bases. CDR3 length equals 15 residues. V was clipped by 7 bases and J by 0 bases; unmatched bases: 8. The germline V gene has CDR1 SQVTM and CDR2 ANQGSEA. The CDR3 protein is CSGLPGQGMNTEAFF. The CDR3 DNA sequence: TGCAGCGGACTACCGGGACAGGGGATGAACACTGAAGCTTTCTTT.

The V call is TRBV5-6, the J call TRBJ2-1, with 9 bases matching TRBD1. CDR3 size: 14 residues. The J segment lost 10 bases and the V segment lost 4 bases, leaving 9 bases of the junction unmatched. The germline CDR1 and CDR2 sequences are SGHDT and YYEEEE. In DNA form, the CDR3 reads TGTGCCAGCAGCATCGGGACAGGGATATGGGAGCAGTTCTTC. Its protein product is CASSIGTGIWEQFF.

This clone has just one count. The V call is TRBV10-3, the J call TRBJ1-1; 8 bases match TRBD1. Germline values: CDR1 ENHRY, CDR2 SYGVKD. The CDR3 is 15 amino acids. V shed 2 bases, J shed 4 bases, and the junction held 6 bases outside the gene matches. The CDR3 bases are TGTGCCATCAGTGAGCCACCACAGGGGGGCACTGAAGCTTTCTTT. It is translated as CAISEPPQGGTEAFF.

CDR3 coding DNA: TGTGCCAGCGGGGCGGGAGTCGCGCAGGGCACAGATACGCAGTATTTT. It codes for CASGAGVAQGTDTQYF. The chain combines TRBV2 with TRBJ2-3; TRBD2 matches 7 bases. Germline CDR1 reads SNHLY; CDR2 reads FYNNEI. V was clipped by 8 bases and J by 1 base; unmatched bases: 12. The CDR3 is 16 amino acids.

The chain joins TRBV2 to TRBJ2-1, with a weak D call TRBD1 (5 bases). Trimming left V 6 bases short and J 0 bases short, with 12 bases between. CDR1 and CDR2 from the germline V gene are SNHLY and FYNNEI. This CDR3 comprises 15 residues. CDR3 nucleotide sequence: TGTGCCAGCAGCTCGACAGCTAGCTCCTACAATGAGCAGTTCTTC. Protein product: CASSSTASSYNEQFF.

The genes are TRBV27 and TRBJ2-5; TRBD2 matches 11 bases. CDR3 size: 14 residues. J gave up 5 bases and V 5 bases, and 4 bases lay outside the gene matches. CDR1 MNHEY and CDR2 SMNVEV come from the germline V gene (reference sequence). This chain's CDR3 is CASSLLAGAETQYF. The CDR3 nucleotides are TGTGCCAGCAGTCTACTAGCGGGAGCTGAGACCCAGTACTTC.

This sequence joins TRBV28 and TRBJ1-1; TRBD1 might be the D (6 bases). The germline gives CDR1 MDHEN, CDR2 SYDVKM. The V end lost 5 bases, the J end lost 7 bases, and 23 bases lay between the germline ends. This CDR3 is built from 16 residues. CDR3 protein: CASSLLAGGARSEAFF. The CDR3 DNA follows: TGTGCCAGCAGTCTTTTAGCGGGGGGCGCAAGAAGTGAAGCTTTCTTT.

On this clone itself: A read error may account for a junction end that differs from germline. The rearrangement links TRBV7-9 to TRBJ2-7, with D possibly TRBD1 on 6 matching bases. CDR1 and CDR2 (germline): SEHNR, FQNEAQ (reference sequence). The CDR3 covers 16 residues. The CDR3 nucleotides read TGTTCCAGCAGCTTACCACAGGGTCCAAACGCCTACGAGCAGTACTTC. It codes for CSSSLPQGPNAYEQYF.